The 14 T cell receptor beta chains below come from one sample, sequenced in a study of PD-1 blockade in classical Hodgkin lymphoma. Each and every patient relapsed after autologous stem cell transplantation, and patients got differing brentuximab vedotin exposure. Here immunoSEQ multiplex PCR was the method, and the copy in TCRdb shows in-frame clones only, minus some. The table records under 20,000 clones, approximately 64% of them present only once. Here the sequenced sample was peripheral blood mononuclear cells (PBMCs), taken before the second cycle of nivolumab. These receptors all come from a human donor with classical Hodgkin lymphoma.

Sample share makes this clone large (0.1 to 1%). The gene calls are TRBV2 and TRBJ2-7; maybe TRBD2 (5 bases). Germline V CDR1 and CDR2: SNHLY, FYNNEI. Trimming removed 7 bases at V and 2 bases at J, with 15 bases between. The CDR3 covers 14 residues. The CDR3 region has the DNA TGTGCCAGCATCGAAGCGGACGGGGCCTACGAGCAGTACTTC. Encoded protein: CASIEADGAYEQYF.

The rearrangement uses TRBV7-3 and TRBJ1-1; the D is unclear. The CDR3 extends over 12 amino acids. V lost 2 bases, J lost 8 bases, and 9 bases lay in between. CDR1 is SGHTA, CDR2 FQGTGA, per germline. CDR3 DNA: TGTGCCAGCAGCTTAGTGTGGTCCGAAGCTTTCTTT. This codes for CASSLVWSEAFF.

This clone has only a few counts. V is TRBV4-1 and J is TRBJ2-7; D uncertain. The CDR3 runs to 15 residues. The V end lost 0 bases, the J end lost 5 bases, and 14 bases lay between the germline ends. The V gene's germline CDR1 is MGHRA and CDR2 YSYEKL. The CDR3 sequence is CASSQEERRSNEQYF. In DNA, the CDR3 is TGCGCCAGCAGCCAAGAGGAACGACGGTCCAACGAGCAGTACTTC.

This clone was seen a few times. This chain links TRBV6-6 with TRBJ2-7; TRBD2 matches at 10 bases. This CDR3 is built from 15 residues. V lost 5 bases and J lost 7; bases outside the gene matches: 11. CDR1 and CDR2 from the germline V gene are MNHNY and SVGAGI (reference sequence). The CDR3 loop reads CASSPIAGGLGEQYF. The CDR3 bases are TGTGCCAGCAGTCCTATAGCGGGAGGCCTTGGGGAGCAGTACTTC.

The chain recombines TRBV5-8 with TRBJ2-1; 10 bases line up with TRBD2. The germline gives CDR1 SGHTS, CDR2 YDEGEE. J lost 10 bases, V lost 3 bases, and 1 base had no gene match. This CDR3 is built from 12 residues. This CDR3 is CASSSGLAEQFF. In nucleotides, the CDR3 is TGTGCCAGCAGCTCGGGACTAGCGGAGCAGTTCTTC.

The gene calls are TRBV27 and TRBJ2-3; 8 bases line up with TRBD2. This CDR3 is 16 amino acids long. J gave up 2 bases and V 3 bases, and 7 bases lay outside the gene matches. CDR1 and CDR2 from the germline V gene are MNHEY and SMNVEV (reference sequence). CDR3 residues: CASSLIAGIPTDTQYF. CDR3 nucleotide sequence: TGTGCCAGCAGTTTGATAGCGGGAATACCCACAGATACGCAGTATTTT.

In its sample, this clone was seen a few times. The DNA for the CDR3 is TGCAGCGTTGTGGGTGGAAATTCTCCTAAAAACATTCAGTACTTC. It yields the protein CSVVGGNSPKNIQYF. The chain links TRBV29-1 to TRBJ2-4; D is ambiguous. The CDR3 runs to 15 residues. V shed 4 bases and J shed 4 bases, with 17 bases lying between them. CDR1 is SQVTM, CDR2 ANQGSEA, per germline.

The CDR3 here is CASSQGRGGLNTEAFF. In DNA form, the CDR3 reads TGCGCCAGCAGCCAAGGCCGTGGGGGCCTGAACACTGAAGCTTTCTTT. This sequence joins TRBV4-1 and TRBJ1-1; D perhaps matches TRBD1 (6 bases). The V gene's germline CDR1 is MGHRA and CDR2 YSYEKL. V gave up 1 base and J gave up 0 bases, with 12 bases separating them. This CDR3 contains 16 residues.

A few counts support this clone. The J gene is TRBJ1-4, the V gene TRBV6-5; possibly TRBD1 for D (5 bases). Germline V gene lookup returns CDR1 MNHEY and CDR2 SVGAGI. This CDR3 spans 15 amino acids. The germline V and J ends were trimmed by 4 bases and 8 bases, with 17 bases remaining between them. CDR3 amino acids: CASSLVGGEEEKLFF. Here the CDR3 DNA reads TGTGCCAGCAGTTTGGTAGGAGGGGAGGAAGAAAAACTGTTTTTT.

This clone has just a few counts. V is TRBV11-2 and J is TRBJ2-2; tentatively, D is TRBD2 (6 bases). V was clipped by 2 bases and J by 6 bases, with 7 bases between them. CDR1 is SGHAT and CDR2 is FQNNGV in the germline V gene. This CDR3 is built from 13 residues. The CDR3 DNA follows: TGTGCCAGCAGCTTATCTAGCGCCGGGGAGCTGTTTTTT. It translates to CASSLSSAGELFF.

The chain joins TRBV5-6 to TRBJ1-5, with 10 bases lining up with TRBD1. The germline gives CDR1 SGHDT, CDR2 YYEEEE. The CDR3 has 19 residues. V lost 4 bases to trimming and J lost 2 bases; unmatched junction nucleotides: 15. Here the CDR3 DNA reads TGTGCCAGCAGCAGTCCCCGGACAGGGGGAAGTGTGGGCAATCAGCCCCAGCATTTT. This translates into CASSSPRTGGSVGNQPQHF.

The V call is TRBV7-6, the J call TRBJ1-1, with 8 bases fitting TRBD1. J lost 10 bases, V lost 5 bases, and 6 bases had no gene match. Germline-derived CDR1 and CDR2 are SGHVS and FNYEAQ. CDR3 length equals 12 residues. CDR3 bases: TGTGCCAGCAGCCCGGACAGGGTTGGAGCTTTCTTT. Translating gives CASSPDRVGAFF.

The rearrangement joins TRBV5-4 to TRBJ2-1; TRBD1 matches at 9 bases. Per germline, CDR1 SGHNT and CDR2 YYREEE (reference sequence). V was clipped by 6 bases and J by 9 bases; unmatched bases: 7. The CDR3 length is 13 residues. The CDR3 nucleotides read TGTGCCAGCAATGACAGGGGGGCGGGTGAGCAGTTCTTC. This encodes CASNDRGAGEQFF.

The table lists this clone with a count of one. The CDR3 region has the DNA TGTGCCAGCATCGGGACGTTTCAAGAGACCCAGTACTTC. Amino acids: CASIGTFQETQYF. The chain carries TRBV6-5 and TRBJ2-5; D possibly matches TRBD1 or TRBD2 (5 bases each). CDR3 length equals 13 residues. V was cut by 7 bases and J by 2 bases, with 11 bases left in between. Germline V gene sequence: CDR1 MNHEY, CDR2 SVGAGI.